This T cell receptor (beta chain) was sequenced during a study of T cell repertoires in cytomegalovirus infection (dated by TCRdb to between 2018 and 2020). General notes on the study: The HLA type of each donor mattered for the analysis, because public TCR beta signatures pointed to carriage of CMV infection along with the matching HLA type. Points the paper makes about the study in general: The ex vivo response was dominated by HLA-C-restricted CMV-specific TCR beta clonotypes, which also provided the single most frequent clonotype in two of eight donors. Carriers of CMV infection plus the relevant HLA type were discriminated by the cumulative frequency of public TCR beta family members in the study cohort and in an independent roughly 340-donor cohort.

Reads for this sample came from an Illumina HiSeq 1500. TCRdb passed the public sequencing reads through fastp at Q25 and MiXCR, retaining productive beta sequences. Duplicate CDR3 protein sequences are folded into a single record with the most common DNA and genes. The sample contains approximately 400,000 distinct CDR3 sequences, approximately 31% of them found a single time. Roughly an eighth of the sample belongs to the ten largest clones. V is trimmed back by 4 bases and J by 6 bases, and the junction contains 9 bases that no gene match accounts for. From a lookup of the germline V gene, CDR1 and CDR2 are SGHTA and FQGNSA. Its CDR3 holds 16 amino acids, cysteine through phenylalanine. Only the CDR3 part of the read is kept: 48 bases, read in frame from the first base. In regard to this clonotype: What this receptor recognizes is not known. Per-nucleotide qualities are absent, and no much larger clonotype sits a single base away.

The receptor was derived from a human donor in good health (CMV status not recorded). Some clones in this sample may be carry-over from other donors' samples. The chain joins TRBV7-2 to TRBJ2-1; 10 central bases correspond to TRBD2. The material sequenced was PBMCs. Read as DNA, the sequence is TGTGCCAGCAGCTCCTCAGCGGGGGGGGGGGCCAATGAGCAGTTCTTC. This encodes CASSSSAGGGANEQFF.